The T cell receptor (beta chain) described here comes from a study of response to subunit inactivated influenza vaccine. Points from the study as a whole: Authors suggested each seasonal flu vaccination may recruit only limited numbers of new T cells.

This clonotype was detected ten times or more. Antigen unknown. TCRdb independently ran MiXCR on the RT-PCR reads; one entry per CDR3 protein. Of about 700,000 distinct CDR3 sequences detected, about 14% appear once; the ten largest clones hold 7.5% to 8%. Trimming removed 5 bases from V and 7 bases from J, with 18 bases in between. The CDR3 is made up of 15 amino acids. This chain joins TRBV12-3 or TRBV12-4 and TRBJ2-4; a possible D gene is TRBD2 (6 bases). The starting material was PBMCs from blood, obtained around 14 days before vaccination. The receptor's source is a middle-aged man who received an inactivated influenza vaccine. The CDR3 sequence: CASSNPGLRTNIQYF. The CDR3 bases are TGTGCCAGCAGTAACCCGGGACTCAGGACGAACATTCAGTACTTC.